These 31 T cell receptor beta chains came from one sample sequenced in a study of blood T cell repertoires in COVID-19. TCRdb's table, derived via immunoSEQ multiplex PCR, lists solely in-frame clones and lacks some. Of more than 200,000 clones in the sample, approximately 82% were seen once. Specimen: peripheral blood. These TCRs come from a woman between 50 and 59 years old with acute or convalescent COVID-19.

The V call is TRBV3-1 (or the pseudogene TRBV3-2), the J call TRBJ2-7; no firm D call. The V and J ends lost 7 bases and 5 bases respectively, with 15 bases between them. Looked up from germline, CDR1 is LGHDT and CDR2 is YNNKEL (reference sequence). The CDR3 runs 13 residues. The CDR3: CASKMRSLDEQYF. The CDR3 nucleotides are TGTGCCAGCAAGATGAGAAGTTTGGACGAGCAGTACTTC.

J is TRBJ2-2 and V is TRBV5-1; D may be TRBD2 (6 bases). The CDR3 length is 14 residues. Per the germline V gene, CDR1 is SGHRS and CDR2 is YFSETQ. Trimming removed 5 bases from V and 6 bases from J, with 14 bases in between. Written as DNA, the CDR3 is TGCGCCAGCAGAGTGGGGACTTCCTCCGGGGAGCTGTTTTTT. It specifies CASRVGTSSGELFF.

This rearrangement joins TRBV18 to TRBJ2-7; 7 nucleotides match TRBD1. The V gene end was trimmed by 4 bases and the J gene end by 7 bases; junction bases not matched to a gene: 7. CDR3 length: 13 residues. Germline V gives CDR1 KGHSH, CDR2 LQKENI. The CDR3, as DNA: TGTGCCAGCTCACTAGGACAGGTAGAAGAGCAGTACTTC. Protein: CASSLGQVEEQYF.

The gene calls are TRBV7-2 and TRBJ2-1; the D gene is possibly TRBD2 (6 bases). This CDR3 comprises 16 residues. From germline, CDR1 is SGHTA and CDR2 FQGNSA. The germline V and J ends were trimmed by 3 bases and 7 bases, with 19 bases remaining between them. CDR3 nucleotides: TGTGCCAGCAGCTTTGGAAAAATGACCGGGAGTAATGAGCAGTTCTTC. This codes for CASSFGKMTGSNEQFF.

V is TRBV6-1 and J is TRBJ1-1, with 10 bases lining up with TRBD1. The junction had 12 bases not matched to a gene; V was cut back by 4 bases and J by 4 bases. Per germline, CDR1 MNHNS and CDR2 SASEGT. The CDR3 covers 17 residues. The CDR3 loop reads CASSGWDRGRRGTEAFF. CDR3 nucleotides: TGTGCCAGCAGTGGCTGGGACAGGGGCCGCCGTGGCACTGAAGCTTTCTTT.

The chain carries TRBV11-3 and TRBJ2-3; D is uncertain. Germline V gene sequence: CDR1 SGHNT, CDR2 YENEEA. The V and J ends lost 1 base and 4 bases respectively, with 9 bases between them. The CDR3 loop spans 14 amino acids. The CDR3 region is CASSLVQSSDTQYF. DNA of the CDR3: TGTGCCAGCAGCTTAGTCCAGTCTTCAGATACGCAGTATTTT.

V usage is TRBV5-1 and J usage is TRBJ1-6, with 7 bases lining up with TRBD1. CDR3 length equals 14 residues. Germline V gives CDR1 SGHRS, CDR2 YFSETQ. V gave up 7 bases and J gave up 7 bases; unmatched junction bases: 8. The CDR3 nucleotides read TGCGCCAGCTGGAACGACAGGGCGAATTCACCCCTCCACTTT. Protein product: CASWNDRANSPLHF. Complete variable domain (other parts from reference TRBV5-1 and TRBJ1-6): KAGVTQTPRYLIKTRGQQVTLSCSPISGHRSVSWYQQTPGQGLQFLFEYFSETQRNKGNFPGRFSGRQFSNSRSEMNVSTLELGDSALYLCASWNDRANSPLHFGNGTRLTVT.

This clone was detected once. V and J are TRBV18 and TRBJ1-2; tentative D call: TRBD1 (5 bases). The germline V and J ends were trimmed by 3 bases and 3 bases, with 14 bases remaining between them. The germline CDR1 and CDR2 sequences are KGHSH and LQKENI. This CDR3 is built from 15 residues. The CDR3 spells CASSPGRGPHYGYTF. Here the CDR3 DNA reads TGTGCCAGCTCACCGGGGCGAGGCCCCCACTATGGCTACACCTTC.

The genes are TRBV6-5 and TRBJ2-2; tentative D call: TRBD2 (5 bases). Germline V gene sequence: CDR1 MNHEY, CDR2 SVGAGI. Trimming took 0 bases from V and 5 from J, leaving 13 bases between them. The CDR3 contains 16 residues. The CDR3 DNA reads TGTGCCAGCAGTTACTCGCCCGGGGTTGGGACCGGGGAGCTGTTTTTT. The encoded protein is CASSYSPGVGTGELFF.

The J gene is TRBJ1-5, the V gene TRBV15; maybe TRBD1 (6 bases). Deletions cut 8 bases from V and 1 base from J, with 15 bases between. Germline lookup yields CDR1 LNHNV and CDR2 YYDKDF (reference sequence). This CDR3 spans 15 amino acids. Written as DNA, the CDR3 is TGTGCCACCTCTCAGGGGATGGAAAGCAATCAGCCCCAGCATTTT. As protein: CATSQGMESNQPQHF.

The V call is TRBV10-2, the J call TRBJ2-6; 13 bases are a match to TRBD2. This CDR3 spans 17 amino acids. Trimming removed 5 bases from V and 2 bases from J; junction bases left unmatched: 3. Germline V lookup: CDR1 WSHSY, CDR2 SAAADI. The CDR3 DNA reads TGCGCCAGCAGTACGACTAGCGGGAGGACTGGGGCCAACGTCCTGACTTTC. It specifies CASSTTSGRTGANVLTF.

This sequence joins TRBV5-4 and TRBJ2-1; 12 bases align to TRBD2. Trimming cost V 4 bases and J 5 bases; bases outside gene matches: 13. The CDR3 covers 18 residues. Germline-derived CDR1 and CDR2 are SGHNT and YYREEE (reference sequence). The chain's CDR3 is CASSVLTSGRKKNNEQFF. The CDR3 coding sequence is TGTGCCAGCAGCGTGCTGACTAGCGGGAGAAAGAAAAACAATGAGCAGTTCTTC.

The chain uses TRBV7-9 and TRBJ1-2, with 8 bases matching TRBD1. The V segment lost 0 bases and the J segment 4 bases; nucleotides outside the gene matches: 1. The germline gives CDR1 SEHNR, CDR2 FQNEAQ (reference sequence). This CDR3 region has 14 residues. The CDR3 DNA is TGTGCCAGCAGCTTAGCGGGACAGGTCTATGGCTACACCTTC. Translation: CASSLAGQVYGYTF.

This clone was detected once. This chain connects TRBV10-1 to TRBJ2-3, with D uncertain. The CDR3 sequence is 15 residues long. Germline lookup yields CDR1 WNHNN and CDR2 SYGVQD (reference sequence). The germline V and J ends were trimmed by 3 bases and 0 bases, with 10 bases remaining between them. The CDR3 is CASSEGVTSTDTQYF. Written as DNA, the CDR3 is TGCGCCAGCAGTGAAGGAGTAACTAGCACAGATACGCAGTATTTT.

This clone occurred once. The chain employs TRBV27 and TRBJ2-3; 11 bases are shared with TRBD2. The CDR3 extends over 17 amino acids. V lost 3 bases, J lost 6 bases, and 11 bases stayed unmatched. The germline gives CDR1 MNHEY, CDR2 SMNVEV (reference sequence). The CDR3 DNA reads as TGTGCCAGCAGTTTCCTAGCACTAGCGGGAGACCAGGATACGCAGTATTTT. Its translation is CASSFLALAGDQDTQYF.

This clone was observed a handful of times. In DNA, the CDR3 is TGCGCCAGCAGCCAAGACCAGGACAGGGAAAAGAGAGCTTTCTTT. The encoded protein is CASSQDQDREKRAFF. The chain recombines TRBV4-1 with TRBJ1-1; 8 bases fit TRBD1. J was trimmed by 10 bases and V by 0 bases; bases with no gene match: 10. The CDR3 consists of 15 residues. Germline V gene sequence: CDR1 MGHRA, CDR2 YSYEKL.

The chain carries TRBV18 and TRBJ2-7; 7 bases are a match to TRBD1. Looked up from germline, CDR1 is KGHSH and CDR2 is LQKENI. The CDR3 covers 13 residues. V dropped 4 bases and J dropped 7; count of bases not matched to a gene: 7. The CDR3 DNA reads TGTGCCAGCTCACTCTCGGAGGACAGGGAGCAGTACTTC. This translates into CASSLSEDREQYF.

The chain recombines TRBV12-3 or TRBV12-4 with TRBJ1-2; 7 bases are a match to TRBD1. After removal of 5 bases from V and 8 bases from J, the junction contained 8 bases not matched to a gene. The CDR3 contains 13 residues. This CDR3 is CASSETGPGGYTF. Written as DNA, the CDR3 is TGTGCCAGCAGTGAGACAGGGCCCGGAGGCTACACCTTC.

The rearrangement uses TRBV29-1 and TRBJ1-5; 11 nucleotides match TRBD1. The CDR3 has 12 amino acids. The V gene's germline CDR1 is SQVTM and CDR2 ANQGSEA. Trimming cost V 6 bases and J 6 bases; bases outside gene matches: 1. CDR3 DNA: TGCAGCGTGGGGACAGGGGGTCAGCCCCAGCATTTT. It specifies CSVGTGGQPQHF.

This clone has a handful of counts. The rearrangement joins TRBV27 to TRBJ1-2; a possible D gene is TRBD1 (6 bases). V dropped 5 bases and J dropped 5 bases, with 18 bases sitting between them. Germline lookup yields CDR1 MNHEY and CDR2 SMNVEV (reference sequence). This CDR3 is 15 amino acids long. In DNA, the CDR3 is TGTGCCAGCAGTCCTCTCGGGGGGCTAAGGTATGGCTACACCTTC. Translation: CASSPLGGLRYGYTF.

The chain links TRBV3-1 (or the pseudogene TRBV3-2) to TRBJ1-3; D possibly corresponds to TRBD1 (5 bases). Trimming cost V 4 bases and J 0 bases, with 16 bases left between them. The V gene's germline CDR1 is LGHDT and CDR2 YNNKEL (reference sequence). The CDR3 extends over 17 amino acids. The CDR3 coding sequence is TGTGCCAGCAGCCTACGACAGCCGATGAACTCTGGAAACACCATATATTTT. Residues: CASSLRQPMNSGNTIYF.

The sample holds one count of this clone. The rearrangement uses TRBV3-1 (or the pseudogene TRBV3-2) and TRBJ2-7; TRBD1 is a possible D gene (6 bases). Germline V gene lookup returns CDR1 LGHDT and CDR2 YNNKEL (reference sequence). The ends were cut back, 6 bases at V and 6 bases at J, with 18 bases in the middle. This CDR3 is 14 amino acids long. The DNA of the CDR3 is TGTGCCAGCAGTCCTCAAGTGTCAGGGGCCGAGCAGTACTTC. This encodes CASSPQVSGAEQYF.

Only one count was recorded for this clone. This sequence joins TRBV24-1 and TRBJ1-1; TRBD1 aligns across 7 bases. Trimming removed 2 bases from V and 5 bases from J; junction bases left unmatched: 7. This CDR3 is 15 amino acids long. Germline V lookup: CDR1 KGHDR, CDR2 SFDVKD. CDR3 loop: CATSDSTGERTEAFF. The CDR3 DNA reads TGTGCCACCAGTGATTCAACAGGGGAGAGGACTGAAGCTTTCTTT.

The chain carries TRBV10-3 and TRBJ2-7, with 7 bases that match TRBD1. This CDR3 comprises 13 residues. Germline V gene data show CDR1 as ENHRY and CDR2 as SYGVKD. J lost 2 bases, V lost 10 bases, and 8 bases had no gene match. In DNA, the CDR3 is TGTGCCAGGCCTTGGGACAGAACCTACGAGCAGTACTTC. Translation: CARPWDRTYEQYF.

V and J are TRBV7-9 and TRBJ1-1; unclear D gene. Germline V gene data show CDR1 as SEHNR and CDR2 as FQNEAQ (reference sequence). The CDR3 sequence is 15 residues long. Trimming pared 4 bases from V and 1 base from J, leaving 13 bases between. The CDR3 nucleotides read TGTGCCAGCAGCTCCACCGGACTCGCGAACACTGAAGCTTTCTTT. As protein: CASSSTGLANTEAFF.

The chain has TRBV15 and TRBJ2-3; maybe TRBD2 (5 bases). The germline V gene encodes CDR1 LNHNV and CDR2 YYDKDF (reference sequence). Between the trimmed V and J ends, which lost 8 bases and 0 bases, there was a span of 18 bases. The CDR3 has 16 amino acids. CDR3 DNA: TGTGCCACCCGGCTCAGAGGGATTTCTAGCACAGATACGCAGTATTTT. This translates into CATRLRGISSTDTQYF.

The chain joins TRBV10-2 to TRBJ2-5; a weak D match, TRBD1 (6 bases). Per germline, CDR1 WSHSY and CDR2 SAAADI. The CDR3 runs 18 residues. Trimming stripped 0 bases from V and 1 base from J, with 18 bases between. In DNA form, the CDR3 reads TGCGCCAGCAGTGAGTCAGGCGGTCGGACAGCCATCCAAGAGACCCAGTACTTC. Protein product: CASSESGGRTAIQETQYF.

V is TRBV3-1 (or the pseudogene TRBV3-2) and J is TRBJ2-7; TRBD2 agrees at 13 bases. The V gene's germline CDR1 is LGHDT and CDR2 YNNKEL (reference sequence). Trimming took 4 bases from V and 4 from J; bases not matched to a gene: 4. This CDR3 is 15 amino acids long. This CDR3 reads CASSPGTSGDYEQYF. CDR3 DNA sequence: TGTGCCAGCAGCCCCGGGACTAGCGGGGATTACGAGCAGTACTTC.

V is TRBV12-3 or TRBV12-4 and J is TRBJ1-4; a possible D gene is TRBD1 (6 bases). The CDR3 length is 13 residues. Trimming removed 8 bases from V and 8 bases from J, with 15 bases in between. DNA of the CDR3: TGTGCCAGCGGACCGGCGGGGGCGGAAAAACTGTTTTTT. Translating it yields CASGPAGAEKLFF.

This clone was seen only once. CDR3: CATSRVVLTNTGELFF. The CDR3, as DNA: TGTGCCACCAGCAGAGTCGTATTAACGAACACCGGGGAGCTGTTTTTT. This chain uses TRBV15 with TRBJ2-2; D is unclear. CDR1 is LNHNV and CDR2 is YYDKDF in the germline V gene (reference sequence). Trimming took off 1 base at V and 0 bases at J, with 9 bases between the two ends. This CDR3 spans 16 amino acids.

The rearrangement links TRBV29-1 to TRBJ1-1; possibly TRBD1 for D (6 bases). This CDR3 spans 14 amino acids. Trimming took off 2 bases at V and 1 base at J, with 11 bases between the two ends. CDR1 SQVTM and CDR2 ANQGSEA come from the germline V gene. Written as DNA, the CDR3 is TGCAGCGTTGAATCCTCGACAGGGAACACTGAAGCTTTCTTT. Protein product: CSVESSTGNTEAFF. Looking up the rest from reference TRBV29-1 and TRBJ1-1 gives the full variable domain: SAVISQKPSRDICQRGTSLTIQCQVDSQVTMMFWYRQQPGQSLTLIATANQGSEATYESGFVIDKFPISRPNLTFSTLTVSNMSPEDSSIYLCSVESSTGNTEAFFGQGTRLTVV.